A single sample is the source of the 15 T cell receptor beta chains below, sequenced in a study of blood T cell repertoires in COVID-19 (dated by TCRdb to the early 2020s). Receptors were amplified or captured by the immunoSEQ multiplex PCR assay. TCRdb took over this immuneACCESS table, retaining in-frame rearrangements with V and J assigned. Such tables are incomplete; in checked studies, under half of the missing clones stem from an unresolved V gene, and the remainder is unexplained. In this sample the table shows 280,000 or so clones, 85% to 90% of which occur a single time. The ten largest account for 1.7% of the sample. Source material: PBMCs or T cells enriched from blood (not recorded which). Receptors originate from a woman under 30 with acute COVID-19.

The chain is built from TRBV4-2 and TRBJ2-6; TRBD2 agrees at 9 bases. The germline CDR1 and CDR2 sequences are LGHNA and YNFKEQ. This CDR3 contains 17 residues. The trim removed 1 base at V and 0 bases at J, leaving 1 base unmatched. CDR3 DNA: TGTGCCAGCAGCCAAGGACTAGCGGCCTCTGGGGCCAACGTCCTGACTTTC. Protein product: CASSQGLAASGANVLTF.

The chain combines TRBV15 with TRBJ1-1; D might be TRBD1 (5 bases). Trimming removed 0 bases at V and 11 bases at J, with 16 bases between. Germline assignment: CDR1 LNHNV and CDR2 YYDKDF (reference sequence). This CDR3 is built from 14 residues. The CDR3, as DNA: TGTGCCACCAGCAGAGATCGGGGGGACCTCGGGGCTTTCTTT. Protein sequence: CATSRDRGDLGAFF. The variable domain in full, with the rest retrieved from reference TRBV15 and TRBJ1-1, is DAMVIQNPRYQVTQFGKPVTLSCSQTLNHNVMYWYQQKSSQAPKLLFHYYDKDFNNEADTPDNFQSRRPNTSFCFLDIRSPGLGDTAMYLCATSRDRGDLGAFFGQGTRLTVV.

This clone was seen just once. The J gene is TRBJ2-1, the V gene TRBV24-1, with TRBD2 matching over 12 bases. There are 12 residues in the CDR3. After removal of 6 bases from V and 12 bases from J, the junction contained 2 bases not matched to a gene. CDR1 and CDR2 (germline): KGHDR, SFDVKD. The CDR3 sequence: CATSPSGRVQFF. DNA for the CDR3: TGTGCCACCAGTCCTAGCGGGAGGGTGCAGTTCTTC.

CDR3 in DNA: TGTGCCAGTAGTATCTCTTCGGCTAGCGGAGCCTACGAGCAGTACTTC. Residues: CASSISSASGAYEQYF. V and J are TRBV19 and TRBJ2-7; 7 nucleotides line up with TRBD2. V lost 3 bases, J lost 2 bases, and 10 bases stayed unmatched. This CDR3 is built from 16 residues. Germline CDR1 reads LNHDA; CDR2 reads SQIVND (reference sequence).

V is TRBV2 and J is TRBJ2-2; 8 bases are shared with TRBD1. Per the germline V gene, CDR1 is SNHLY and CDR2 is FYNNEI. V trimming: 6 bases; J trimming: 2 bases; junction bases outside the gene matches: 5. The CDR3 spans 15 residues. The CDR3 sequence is CASRDRARNTGELFF. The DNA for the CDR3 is TGTGCCAGCAGGGACAGGGCTCGAAACACCGGGGAGCTGTTTTTT.

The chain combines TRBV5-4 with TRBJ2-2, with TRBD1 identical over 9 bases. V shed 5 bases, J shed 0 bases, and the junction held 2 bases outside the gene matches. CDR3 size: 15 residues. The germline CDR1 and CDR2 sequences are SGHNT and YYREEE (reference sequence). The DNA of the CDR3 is TGTGCCAGCAGAACAGGGGGCGCGAACACCGGGGAGCTGTTTTTT. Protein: CASRTGGANTGELFF.

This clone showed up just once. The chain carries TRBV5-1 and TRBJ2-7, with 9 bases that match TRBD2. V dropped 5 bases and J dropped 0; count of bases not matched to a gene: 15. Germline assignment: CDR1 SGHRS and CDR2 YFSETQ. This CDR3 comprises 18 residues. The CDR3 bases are TGCGCCAGCAGGAAACTAGCGGGTAGCCCCCGGAGCTCCTACGAGCAGTACTTC. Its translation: CASRKLAGSPRSSYEQYF.

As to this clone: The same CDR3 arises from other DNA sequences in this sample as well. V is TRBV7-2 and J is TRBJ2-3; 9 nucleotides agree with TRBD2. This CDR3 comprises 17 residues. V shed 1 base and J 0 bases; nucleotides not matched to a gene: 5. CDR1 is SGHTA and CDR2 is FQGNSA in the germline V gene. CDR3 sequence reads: CASSLVGTSGSTDTQYF. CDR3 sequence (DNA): TGTGCCAGCAGCTTAGTGGGCACTAGCGGGAGCACAGATACGCAGTATTTT. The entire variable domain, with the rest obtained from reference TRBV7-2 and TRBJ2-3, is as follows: GAGVSQSPSNKVTEKGKDVELRCDPISGHTALYWYRQSLGQGLEFLIYFQGNSAPDKSGLPSDRFSAERTGGSVSTLTIQRTQQEDSAVYLCASSLVGTSGSTDTQYFGPGTRLTVL.

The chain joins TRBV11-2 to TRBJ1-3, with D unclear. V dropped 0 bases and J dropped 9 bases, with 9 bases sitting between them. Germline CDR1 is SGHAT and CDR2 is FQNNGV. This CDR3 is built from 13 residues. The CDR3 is CASSLDPRGTIYF. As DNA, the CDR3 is TGTGCCAGCAGCTTAGATCCCCGCGGCACCATATATTTT.

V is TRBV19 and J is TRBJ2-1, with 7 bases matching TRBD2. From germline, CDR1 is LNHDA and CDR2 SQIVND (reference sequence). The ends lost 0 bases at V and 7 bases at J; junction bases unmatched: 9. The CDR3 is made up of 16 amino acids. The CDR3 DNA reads TGTGCCAGTAGTATAGATCGCGGCGGGAGTTTAAATGAGCAGTTCTTC. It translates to CASSIDRGGSLNEQFF.

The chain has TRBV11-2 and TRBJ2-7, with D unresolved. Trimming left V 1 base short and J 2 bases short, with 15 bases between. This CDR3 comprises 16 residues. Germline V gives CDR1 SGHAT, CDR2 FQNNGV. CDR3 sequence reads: CASSLVAQFKTYEQYF. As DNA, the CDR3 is TGTGCCAGCAGCTTAGTGGCTCAGTTCAAGACCTACGAGCAGTACTTC.

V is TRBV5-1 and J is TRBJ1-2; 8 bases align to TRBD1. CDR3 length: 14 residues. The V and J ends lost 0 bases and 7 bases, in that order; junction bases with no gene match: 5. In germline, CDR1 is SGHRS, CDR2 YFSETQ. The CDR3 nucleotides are TGCGCCAGCAGCTTGGAGCAGGGGGCCAGTGGCTACACCTTC. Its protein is CASSLEQGASGYTF.

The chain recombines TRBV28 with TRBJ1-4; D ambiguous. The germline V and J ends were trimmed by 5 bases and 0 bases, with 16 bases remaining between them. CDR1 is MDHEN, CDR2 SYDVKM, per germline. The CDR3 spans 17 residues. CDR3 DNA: TGTGCCAGCAGTCCAGGCATAGGAGGAGCAACTAATGAAAAACTGTTTTTT. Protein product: CASSPGIGGATNEKLFF. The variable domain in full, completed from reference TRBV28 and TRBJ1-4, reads DVKVTQSSRYLVKRTGEKVFLECVQDMDHENMFWYRQDPGLGLRLIYFSYDVKMKEKGDIPEGYSVSREKKERFSLILESASTNQTSMYLCASSPGIGGATNEKLFFGSGTQLSVL.

CDR3 bases: TGCAGCGTTACTAGCGGGAGCACAGATACGCAGTATTTT. Translation: CSVTSGSTDTQYF. The chain recombines TRBV29-1 with TRBJ2-3; 9 bases match TRBD2. The V gene's germline CDR1 is SQVTM and CDR2 ANQGSEA. CDR3 size: 13 residues. V lost 5 bases and J lost 0; bases outside the gene matches: 0.

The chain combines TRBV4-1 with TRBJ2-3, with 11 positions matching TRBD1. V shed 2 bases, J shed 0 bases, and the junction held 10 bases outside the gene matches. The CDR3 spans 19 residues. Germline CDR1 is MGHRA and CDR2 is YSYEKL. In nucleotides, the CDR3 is TGCGCCAGCAGCCAAAGTAGGACAGGGGGCATGTCTAGCACAGATACGCAGTATTTT. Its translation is CASSQSRTGGMSSTDTQYF.